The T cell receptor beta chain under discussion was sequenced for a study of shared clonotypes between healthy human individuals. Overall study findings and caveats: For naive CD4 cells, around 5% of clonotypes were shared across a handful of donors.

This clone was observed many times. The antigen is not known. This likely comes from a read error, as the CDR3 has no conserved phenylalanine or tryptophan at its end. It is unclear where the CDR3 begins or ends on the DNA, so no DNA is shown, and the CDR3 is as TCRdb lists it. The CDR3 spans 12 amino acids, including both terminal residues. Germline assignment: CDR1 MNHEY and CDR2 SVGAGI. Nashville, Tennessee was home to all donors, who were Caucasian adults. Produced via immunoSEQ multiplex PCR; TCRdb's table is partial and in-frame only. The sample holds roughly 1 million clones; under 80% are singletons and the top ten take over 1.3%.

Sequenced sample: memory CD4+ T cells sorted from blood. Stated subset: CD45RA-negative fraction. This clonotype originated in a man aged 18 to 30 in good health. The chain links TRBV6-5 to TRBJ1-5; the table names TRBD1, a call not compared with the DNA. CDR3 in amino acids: CASKEGQGGASY.